The rows below give T cell receptor beta chains drawn from one sample of a study of T cell responses to AZD1222 COVID-19 vaccine. Produced via immunoSEQ multiplex PCR; TCRdb's table is partial and in-frame only. The repertoire includes more than 95,000 clones, 75% to 90% of them detected once, and over 35% sits in the top ten. The specimen comprised peripheral blood, sampled 28 days after the second AZD1222 dose. These receptors were collected from an adult who received the AZD1222 COVID-19 vaccine. The CDR3 runs from the conserved cysteine through the conserved F or W. D genes are given only for firm matches. Clone size is given for some rows only: seen once, a few or many times, or a class if the clone is expanded.

TRBV12-3/TRBV12-4	.	TRBJ1-1	once	TGTGCCAGCAGCCCGGGGCACACTGAAGCTTTCTTT	CASSPGHTEAFF
TRBV5-4	.	TRBJ2-7	.	TGTGCCAGCAGCTTGTTAGGGAACAACGAGCAGTACTTC	CASSLLGNNEQYF
TRBV29-1	.	TRBJ1-1	few	TGCAGCGTTGAAGAAATGGGGGGGGAAGCTTTCTTT	CSVEEMGGEAFF
TRBV13	.	TRBJ1-2	.	TGTGCCAGCAGCTTAGTGTCCACAACTAGCGGCTACACCTTC	CASSLVSTTSGYTF
TRBV12-5	.	TRBJ1-1	.	TGTGCTAGTGACCCCACCGACCTGAGAGGGAGAACTGAAGCTTTCTTT	CASDPTDLRGRTEAFF
TRBV27	TRBD1	TRBJ1-2	.	TGTGCCAGCTATGCAACCGGACAGGGGATTAACTATGGCTACACCTTC	CASYATGQGINYGYTF
TRBV10-3	TRBD2	TRBJ2-3	.	TGTGCCATCAGTGAATTAGGACGGGAGGCTAGCACAGATACGCAGTATTTT	CAISELGREASTDTQYF
TRBV24-1	TRBD2	TRBJ2-1	.	TGTGCCACCAGTGATTTGTCGGGGACTAGCGGGAGCAGCTCCTACAATGAGCAGTTCTTC	CATSDLSGTSGSSSYNEQFF
TRBV5-1	.	TRBJ1-4	.	TGCGCCAGCAGCCCGGGGGGGTCAACTAATGAAAAACTGTTTTTT	CASSPGGSTNEKLFF
TRBV10-3	.	TRBJ2-7	.	TGTGCCATCAGTGCGGGGAAAGGCGAGCAGTACTTC	CAISAGKGEQYF
TRBV3-1/TRBV3-2	.	TRBJ2-2	.	TGTGCCAGCAGCCAAGGAGGGCGTAAAAACACCGGGGAGCTGTTTTTT	CASSQGGRKNTGELFF
TRBV30	.	TRBJ2-7	.	TGTGCCTGGAGTAGACTCCCCTACGAGCAGTACTTC	CAWSRLPYEQYF
TRBV7-9	.	TRBJ2-5	.	TGTGCCAGCAGCTTACCGCTAGGCCAAGAGACCCAGTACTTC	CASSLPLGQETQYF
TRBV7-2	TRBD1	TRBJ1-4	.	TGTGCCAGCAGCCCAGAGGTGACAGGGCGTAATGAAAAACTGTTTTTT	CASSPEVTGRNEKLFF
TRBV5-1	.	TRBJ2-2	.	TGCGCCAGCAGCTTTACACTGAACACCGGGGAGCTGTTTTTT	CASSFTLNTGELFF